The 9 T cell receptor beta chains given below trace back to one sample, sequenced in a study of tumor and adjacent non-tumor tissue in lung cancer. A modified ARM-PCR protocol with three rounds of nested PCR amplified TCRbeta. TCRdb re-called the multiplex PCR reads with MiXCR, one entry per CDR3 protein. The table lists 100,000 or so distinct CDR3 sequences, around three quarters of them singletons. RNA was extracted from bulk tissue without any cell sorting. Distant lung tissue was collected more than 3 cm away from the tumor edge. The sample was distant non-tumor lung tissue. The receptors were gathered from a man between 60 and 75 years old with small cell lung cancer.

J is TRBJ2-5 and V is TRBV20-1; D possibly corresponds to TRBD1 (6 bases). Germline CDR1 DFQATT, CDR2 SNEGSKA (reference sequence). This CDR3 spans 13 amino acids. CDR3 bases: TGCAATGTTAGAAAGACAGGTCCGGAGACCCAGTACTTC. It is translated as CNVRKTGPETQYF.

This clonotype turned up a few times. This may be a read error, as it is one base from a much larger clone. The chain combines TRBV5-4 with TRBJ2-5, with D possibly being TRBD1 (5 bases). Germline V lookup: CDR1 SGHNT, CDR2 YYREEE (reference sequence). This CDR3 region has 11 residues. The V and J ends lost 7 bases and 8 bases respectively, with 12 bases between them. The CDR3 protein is CASEWGATQYF. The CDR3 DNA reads TGTGCCAGCGAGTGGGGCGCTACCCAGTACTTC.

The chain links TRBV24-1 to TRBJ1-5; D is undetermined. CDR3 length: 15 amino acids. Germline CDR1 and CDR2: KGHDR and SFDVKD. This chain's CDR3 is CVTTVKAGINQPQHF. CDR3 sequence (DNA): TGTGTCACAACGGTAAAGGCCGGAATCAACCAGCCCCAGCATTTT.

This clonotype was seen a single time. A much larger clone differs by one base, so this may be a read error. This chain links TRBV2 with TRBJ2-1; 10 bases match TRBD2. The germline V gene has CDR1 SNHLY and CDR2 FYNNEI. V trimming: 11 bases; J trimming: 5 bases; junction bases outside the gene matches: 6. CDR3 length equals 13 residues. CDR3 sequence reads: CAGELAGHNEQFF. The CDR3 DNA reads TGTGCCGGGGAACTAGCGGGGCACAATGAGCAGTTCTTC.

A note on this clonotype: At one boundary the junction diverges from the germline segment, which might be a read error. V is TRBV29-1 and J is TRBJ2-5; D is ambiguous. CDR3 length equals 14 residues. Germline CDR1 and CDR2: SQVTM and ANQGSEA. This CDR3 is CSVEDVTGPETHHF. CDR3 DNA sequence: TGCAGCGTTGAAGATGTGACCGGACCGGAGACCCATCACTTC.

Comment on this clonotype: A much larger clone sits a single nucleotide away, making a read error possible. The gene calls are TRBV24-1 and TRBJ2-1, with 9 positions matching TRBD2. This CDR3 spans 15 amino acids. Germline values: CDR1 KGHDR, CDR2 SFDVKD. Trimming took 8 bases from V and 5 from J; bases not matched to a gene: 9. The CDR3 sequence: CATTGAGGPHNEQFF. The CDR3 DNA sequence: TGTGCCACCACGGGGGCGGGAGGGCCACACAATGAGCAGTTCTTC.

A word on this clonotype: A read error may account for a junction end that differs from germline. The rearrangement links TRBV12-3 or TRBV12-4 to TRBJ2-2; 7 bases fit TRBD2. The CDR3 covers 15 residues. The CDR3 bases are TGTGCCAGCGGTTTGGCGGGAGCGCCCACAGGGGAGCTGTTTTTT. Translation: CASGLAGAPTGELFF.

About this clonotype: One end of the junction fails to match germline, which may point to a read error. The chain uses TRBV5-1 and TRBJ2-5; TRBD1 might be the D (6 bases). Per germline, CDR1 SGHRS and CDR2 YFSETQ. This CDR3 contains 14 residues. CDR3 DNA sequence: TGCACCAGCAGCCCGACTACAGGGTACGAGACCCAGTATTTC. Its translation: CTSSPTTGYETQYF.

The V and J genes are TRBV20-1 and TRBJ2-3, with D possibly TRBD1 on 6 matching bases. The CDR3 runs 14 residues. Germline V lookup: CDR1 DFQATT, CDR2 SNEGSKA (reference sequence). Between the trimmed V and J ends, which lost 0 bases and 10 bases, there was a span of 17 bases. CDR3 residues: CSARDPGDISAQYF. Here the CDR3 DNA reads TGCAGTGCTAGAGATCCTGGGGACATAAGCGCGCAGTATTTT.